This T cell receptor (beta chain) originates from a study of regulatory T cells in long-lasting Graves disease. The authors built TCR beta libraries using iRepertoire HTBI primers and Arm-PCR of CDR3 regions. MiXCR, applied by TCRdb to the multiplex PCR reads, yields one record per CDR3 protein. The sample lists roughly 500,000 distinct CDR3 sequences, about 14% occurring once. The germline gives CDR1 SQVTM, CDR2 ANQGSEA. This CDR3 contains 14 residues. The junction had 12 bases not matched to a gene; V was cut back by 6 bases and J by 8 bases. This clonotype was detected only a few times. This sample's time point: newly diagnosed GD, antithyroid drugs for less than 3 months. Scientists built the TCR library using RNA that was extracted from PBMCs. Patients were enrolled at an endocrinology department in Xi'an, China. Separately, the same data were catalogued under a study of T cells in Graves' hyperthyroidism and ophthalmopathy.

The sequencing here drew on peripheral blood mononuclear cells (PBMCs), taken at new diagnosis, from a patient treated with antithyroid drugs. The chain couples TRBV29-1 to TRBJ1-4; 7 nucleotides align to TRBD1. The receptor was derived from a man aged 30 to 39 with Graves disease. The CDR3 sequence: CSVRGTVLGEKLFF. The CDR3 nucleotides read TGCAGCGTCCGCGGGACAGTCCTCGGAGAAAAACTGTTTTTT.